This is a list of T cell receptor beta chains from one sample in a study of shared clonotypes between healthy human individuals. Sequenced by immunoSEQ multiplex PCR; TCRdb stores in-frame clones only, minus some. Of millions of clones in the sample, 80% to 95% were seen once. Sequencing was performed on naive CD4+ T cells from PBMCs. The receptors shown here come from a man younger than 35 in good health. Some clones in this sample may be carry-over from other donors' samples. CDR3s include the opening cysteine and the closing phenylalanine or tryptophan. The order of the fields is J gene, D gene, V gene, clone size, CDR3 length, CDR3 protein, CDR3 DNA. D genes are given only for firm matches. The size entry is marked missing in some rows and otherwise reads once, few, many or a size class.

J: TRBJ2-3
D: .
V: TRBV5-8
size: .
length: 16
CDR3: CASSLAVLTGRDTQYF
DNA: TGTGCCAGCAGCTTGGCGGTGTTGACAGGGAGGGATACGCAGTATTTT

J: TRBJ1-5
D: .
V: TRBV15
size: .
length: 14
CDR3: CATSRVAGDQPQHF
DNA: TGTGCCACCAGCAGAGTAGCGGGGGATCAGCCCCAGCATTTT

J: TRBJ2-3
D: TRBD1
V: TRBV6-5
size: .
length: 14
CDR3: CASRGNRGRDTQYF
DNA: TGTGCCAGCAGAGGGAACAGGGGGCGGGATACGCAGTATTTT

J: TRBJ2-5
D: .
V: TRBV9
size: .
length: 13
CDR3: CASSVEGRETQYF
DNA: TGTGCCAGCAGCGTAGAAGGAAGGGAGACCCAGTACTTC

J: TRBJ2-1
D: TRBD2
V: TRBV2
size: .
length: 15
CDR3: CASSLSGSTNNEQFF
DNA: TGTGCCAGCAGTTTAAGCGGGAGTACTAACAATGAGCAGTTCTTC

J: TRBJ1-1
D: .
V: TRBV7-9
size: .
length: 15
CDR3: CASSLLGQMNTEAFF
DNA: TGTGCCAGCAGCTTACTAGGACAGATGAACACTGAAGCTTTCTTT

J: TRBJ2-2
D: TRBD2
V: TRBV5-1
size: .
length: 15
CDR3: CASATSGNSGGELFF
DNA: TGCGCCAGCGCGACCAGCGGGAATTCGGGCGGGGAGCTGTTTTTT

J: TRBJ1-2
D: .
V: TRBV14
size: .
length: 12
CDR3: CASSQGYYGYTF
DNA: TGTGCCAGCAGCCAAGGATACTATGGCTACACCTTC

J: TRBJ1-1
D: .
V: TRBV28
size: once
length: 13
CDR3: CASSFRGRTEAFF
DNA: TGTGCCAGCAGTTTCCGGGGCAGGACTGAAGCTTTCTTT

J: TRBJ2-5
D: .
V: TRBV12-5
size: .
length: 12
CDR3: CASGPGQETQYF
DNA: TGTGCTAGTGGTCCCGGTCAAGAGACCCAGTACTTC

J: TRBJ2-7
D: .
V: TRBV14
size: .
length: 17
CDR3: CASSSAPGSVGFYEQYF
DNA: TGTGCCAGCAGCTCCGCACCAGGGAGTGTCGGTTTCTACGAGCAGTACTTC

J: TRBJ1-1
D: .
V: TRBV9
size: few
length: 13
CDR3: CASSVIEPTEAFF
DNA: TGTGCCAGCAGCGTAATTGAACCCACCGAAGCTTTCTTT

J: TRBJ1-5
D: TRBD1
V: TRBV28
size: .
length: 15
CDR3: CASSTPQGAHQPQHF
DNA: TGTGCCAGCAGCACCCCACAGGGGGCACATCAGCCCCAGCATTTT

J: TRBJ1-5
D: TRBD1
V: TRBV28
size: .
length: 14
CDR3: CASSGTVPQGPQHF
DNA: TGTGCCAGCAGTGGGACAGTCCCCCAAGGGCCCCAGCATTTT

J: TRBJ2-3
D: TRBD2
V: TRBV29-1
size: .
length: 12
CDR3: CSQAGGPDTQYF
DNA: TGCAGTCAAGCGGGAGGGCCAGATACGCAGTATTTT

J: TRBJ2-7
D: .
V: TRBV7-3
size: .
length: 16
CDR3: CASSLMGQGLSYEQYF
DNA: TGTGCCAGCAGCTTAATGGGTCAGGGGCTCTCCTACGAGCAGTACTTC

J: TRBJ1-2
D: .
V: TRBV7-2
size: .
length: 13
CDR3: CASSLAWRQGYTF
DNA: TGTGCCAGCAGCTTAGCCTGGAGGCAAGGCTACACCTTC

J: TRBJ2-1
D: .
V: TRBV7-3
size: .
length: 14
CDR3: CASSSSAYNNEQFF
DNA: TGTGCCAGCAGCTCGAGTGCGTATAACAATGAGCAGTTCTTC

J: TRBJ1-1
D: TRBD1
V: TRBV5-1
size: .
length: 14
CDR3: CASSLQGAMAEAFF
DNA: TGCGCCAGCAGCTTGCAGGGGGCGATGGCTGAAGCTTTCTTT

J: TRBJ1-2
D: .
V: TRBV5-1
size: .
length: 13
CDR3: CASSLGGLYGYTF
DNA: TGCGCCAGCAGCCTCGGGGGGCTCTATGGCTACACCTTC

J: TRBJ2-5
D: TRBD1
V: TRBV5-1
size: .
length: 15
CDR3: CASSFLGQGGETQYF
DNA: TGCGCCAGCAGCTTCCTCGGACAGGGAGGAGAGACCCAGTACTTC

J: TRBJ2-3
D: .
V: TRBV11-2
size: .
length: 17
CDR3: CASSLVPSSGLGDTQYF
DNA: TGTGCCAGCAGCTTAGTCCCTTCGAGCGGGCTAGGAGATACGCAGTATTTT

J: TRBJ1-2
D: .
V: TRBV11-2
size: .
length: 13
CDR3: CASSFPTGDGYTF
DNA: TGTGCCAGCAGCTTCCCCACCGGGGATGGCTACACCTTC

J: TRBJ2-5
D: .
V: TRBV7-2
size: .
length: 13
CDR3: CASSSYTAETQYF
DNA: TGTGCCAGCAGCTCATACACGGCCGAGACCCAGTACTTC

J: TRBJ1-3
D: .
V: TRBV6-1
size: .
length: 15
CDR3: CASSDRQHSGNTIYF
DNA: TGTGCCAGCAGTGACCGACAGCACTCTGGAAACACCATATATTTT

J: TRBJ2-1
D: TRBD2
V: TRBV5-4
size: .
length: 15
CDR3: CASSLPRAGGNEQFF
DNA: TGTGCCAGCAGCTTGCCCCGAGCGGGAGGGAATGAGCAGTTCTTC

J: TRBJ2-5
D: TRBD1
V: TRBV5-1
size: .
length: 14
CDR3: CASSTGTGDETQYF
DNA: TGCGCCAGCAGCACCGGGACAGGGGACGAGACCCAGTACTTC